The source of this TCR beta chain is a study of PD-1 blockade in classical Hodgkin lymphoma. On the study more broadly: It was nivolumab at 3 mg/kg, given intravenously every 2 weeks, that patients received. General study points: Whatever underlies the repertoire differences (possibly disease activity or prior therapy) remains undefined.

Clones were sequenced by immunoSEQ multiplex PCR, and TCRdb holds only the in-frame ones, with some missing. The sample comprises 13,000 to 15,000 clones, around 76% of which are singletons, and approximately 4% rests with the top ten. With regard to this clone: Its matching antigen is unknown.

Each of the patients experienced relapse following autologous stem cell transplantation, and their brentuximab vedotin exposure differed. V lost 5 bases to trimming and J lost 0 bases, with 11 bases between them. From germline, CDR1 is SGHDN and CDR2 FVKESK. This CDR3 is built from 14 residues. This chain uses TRBV14 with TRBJ2-7; D possibly corresponds to TRBD2 (6 bases). The clonotype originates from a human donor with classical Hodgkin lymphoma. The sample in question was peripheral blood mononuclear cells (PBMCs), obtained at baseline. Here the CDR3 DNA reads TGTGCCAGCAGCTTTCGGGACTCCTCCTACGAGCAGTACTTC. As protein: CASSFRDSSYEQYF. The full variable domain, its missing parts supplied by reference TRBV14 and TRBJ2-7, is EAGVTQFPSHSVIEKGQTVTLRCDPISGHDNLYWYRRVMGKEIKFLLHFVKESKQDESGMPNNRFLAERTGGTYSTLKVQPAELEDSGVYFCASSFRDSSYEQYFGPGTRLTVT.